A single sample is the source of the 2 T cell receptor beta chains below, sequenced in a study of response to subunit inactivated influenza vaccine. TCRdb fed the RT-PCR reads into MiXCR, producing one record per CDR3 protein. The sample includes hundreds of thousands of distinct CDR3 sequences, 15% to 19% of them seen just once. Specimen: PBMCs from blood, collected roughly 12 days after vaccination. Receptors originate from a man between 45 and 60 years old who received an inactivated influenza vaccine.

The table lists this clonotype with a few counts. The CDR3 sequence is CASSDGTGLNQPQHF. CDR3 sequence (DNA): TGTGCCAGCAGTGACGGGACAGGGCTCAATCAGCCCCAGCATTTT. The chain joins TRBV6-1 to TRBJ1-5, with 9 bases that match TRBD1. Germline values: CDR1 MNHNS, CDR2 SASEGT. The CDR3 is 15 residues long. Trimming cost V 3 bases and J 3 bases; bases outside gene matches: 3.

The genes are TRBV6-1 and TRBJ2-3; D possibly corresponds to TRBD2 (7 bases). The CDR3 length is 18 residues. V was pared by 6 bases and J by 5 bases, with 27 bases between. CDR1 MNHNS and CDR2 SASEGT come from the germline V gene. The CDR3 protein is CASSQGGRAVFVQDTQYF. DNA for the CDR3: TGTGCCAGCAGCCAAGGGGGGAGGGCCGTTTTTGTCCAAGATACGCAGTATTTT.